This is a list of T cell receptor beta chains from one sample in a study of blood T cell repertoires in COVID-19. Only in-frame clones appear in the TCRdb table, and some are missing; sequencing was by immunoSEQ multiplex PCR. The data show some 69,000 clones, about nine tenths seen once. The sample was peripheral blood. These receptors were collected from a man in his sixties with acute or convalescent COVID-19. CDR3s include the opening cysteine and the closing phenylalanine or tryptophan. Fields, in order: V gene, D gene, J gene, clone size, CDR3 protein, CDR3 DNA. D genes are given only for firm matches. Clone size is given for some rows only: seen once, a few or many times, or a class if the clone is expanded.

V: TRBV12-3/TRBV12-4
D: TRBD1
J: TRBJ1-1
size: once
CDR3: CASGGTANTEAFF
DNA: TGTGCCAGCGGGGGGACAGCGAACACTGAAGCTTTCTTT

V: TRBV5-4
D: TRBD1
J: TRBJ2-3
size: -
CDR3: CASSFGQGEDTQYF
DNA: TGTGCCAGCAGCTTCGGACAGGGAGAGGATACGCAGTATTTT

V: TRBV3-1/TRBV3-2
D: -
J: TRBJ2-5
size: -
CDR3: CASSRGLRMETQYF
DNA: TGTGCCAGCAGCCGAGGACTCAGGATGGAGACCCAGTACTTC

V: TRBV3-1/TRBV3-2
D: TRBD1
J: TRBJ2-1
size: -
CDR3: CASSIRGQTPNEQFF
DNA: TGTGCCAGCAGCATACGGGGACAGACGCCCAATGAGCAGTTCTTC

V: TRBV7-2
D: TRBD1
J: TRBJ2-1
size: -
CDR3: CASSSGTGEINEQFF
DNA: TGTGCCAGCAGCTCCGGGACAGGTGAGATAAATGAGCAGTTCTTC

V: TRBV5-1
D: TRBD1
J: TRBJ1-4
size: -
CDR3: CASSGDRTNEKLFF
DNA: TGCGCCAGCAGTGGGGACAGGACTAATGAAAAACTGTTTTTT

V: TRBV2
D: -
J: TRBJ1-1
size: -
CDR3: CASSLGQGNTEAFF
DNA: TGTGCCAGCAGTCTGGGGCAGGGGAACACTGAAGCTTTCTTT

V: TRBV9
D: -
J: TRBJ1-1
size: -
CDR3: CASSVAAGLGTEAFF
DNA: TGTGCCAGCAGCGTAGCTGCGGGGCTGGGCACTGAAGCTTTCTTT

V: TRBV7-2
D: TRBD1
J: TRBJ2-2
size: -
CDR3: CASSPHKTGASTGELFF
DNA: TGTGCCAGCAGTCCGCATAAGACAGGGGCTTCTACCGGGGAGCTGTTTTTT

V: TRBV4-1
D: TRBD1
J: TRBJ1-2
size: -
CDR3: CASSQDLRVDRGDGYTF
DNA: TGCGCCAGCAGCCAAGATCTTCGAGTCGACAGGGGCGATGGCTACACCTTC

V: TRBV7-9
D: -
J: TRBJ1-1
size: -
CDR3: CASSFLGAATEAFF
DNA: TGTGCCAGCAGCTTTTTAGGGGCTGCCACTGAAGCTTTCTTT

V: TRBV7-8
D: TRBD1
J: TRBJ1-1
size: -
CDR3: CASSRQGGNTEAFF
DNA: TGTGCCAGCAGCCGCCAGGGGGGGAACACTGAAGCTTTCTTT

V: TRBV23-1
D: TRBD1
J: TRBJ1-5
size: -
CDR3: CASSPQPKGQGAWGHQPQHF
DNA: TGCGCCAGCAGTCCGCAGCCCAAGGGACAGGGGGCATGGGGACACCAGCCCCAGCATTTT

V: TRBV6-5
D: TRBD1
J: TRBJ1-2
size: -
CDR3: CASRGQGNYGYTF
DNA: TGTGCCAGCAGGGGACAGGGTAACTATGGCTACACCTTC

V: TRBV12-1
D: -
J: TRBJ1-2
size: -
CDR3: CASSRQAFNYGYTF
DNA: TGTGCCAGCAGCCGCCAGGCATTTAACTATGGCTACACCTTC

V: TRBV18
D: TRBD1
J: TRBJ1-2
size: -
CDR3: CASSPRDSTYGYTF
DNA: TGTGCCAGCTCACCTAGGGACAGCACCTATGGCTACACCTTC

V: TRBV7-9
D: TRBD1
J: TRBJ1-2
size: once
CDR3: CASSFGSGGFNYGYTF
DNA: TGTGCCAGCAGCTTTGGGTCAGGGGGTTTTAACTATGGCTACACCTTC

V: TRBV6-1
D: -
J: TRBJ1-1
size: -
CDR3: CASSEGPGMNTEAFF
DNA: TGTGCCAGCAGTGAAGGACCGGGAATGAACACTGAAGCTTTCTTT

V: TRBV24-1
D: -
J: TRBJ2-3
size: -
CDR3: CATSVPGVGTDTQYF
DNA: TGTGCCACCAGTGTTCCAGGTGTCGGCACAGATACGCAGTATTTT

V: TRBV12-3/TRBV12-4
D: -
J: TRBJ2-7
size: -
CDR3: CASSETGPQYF
DNA: TGTGCCAGCAGTGAAACAGGGCCGCAGTACTTC

V: TRBV10-2
D: TRBD2
J: TRBJ2-3
size: -
CDR3: CASSEKRGYLTDTQYF
DNA: TGCGCCAGCAGTGAGAAGCGGGGGTACCTCACAGATACGCAGTATTTT

V: TRBV4-1
D: -
J: TRBJ2-7
size: -
CDR3: CASSTPPRASTYEQYF
DNA: TGCGCCAGCAGCACCCCCCCCAGGGCCTCAACCTACGAGCAGTACTTC

V: TRBV3-1/TRBV3-2
D: -
J: TRBJ2-2
size: -
CDR3: CASSPDSPTNTGELFF
DNA: TGTGCCAGCAGCCCTGACTCGCCCACGAACACCGGGGAGCTGTTTTTT

V: TRBV5-4
D: -
J: TRBJ1-1
size: -
CDR3: CASSQLGQGRWNTEAFF
DNA: TGTGCCAGCAGTCAATTGGGGCAGGGAAGGTGGAACACTGAAGCTTTCTTT

V: TRBV7-9
D: TRBD1
J: TRBJ1-2
size: -
CDR3: CASSFKPDYTGVYGYTF
DNA: TGTGCCAGCAGCTTCAAACCCGATTATACAGGGGTATATGGCTACACCTTC

V: TRBV18
D: -
J: TRBJ1-1
size: -
CDR3: CASSPLNNLNTEAFF
DNA: TGTGCCAGCTCACCACTGAATAATCTAAACACTGAAGCTTTCTTT

V: TRBV7-9
D: -
J: TRBJ1-5
size: -
CDR3: CASSSGQTNQPQHF
DNA: TGTGCCAGCAGCTCCGGACAGACCAATCAGCCCCAGCATTTT

V: TRBV18
D: -
J: TRBJ1-5
size: -
CDR3: CASSQGNQPQHF
DNA: TGTGCCAGCTCACAGGGGAATCAGCCCCAGCATTTT

V: TRBV3-1/TRBV3-2
D: TRBD2
J: TRBJ2-7
size: -
CDR3: CASSQARLAEFYEQYF
DNA: TGTGCCAGCAGCCAAGCAAGACTAGCGGAATTCTACGAGCAGTACTTC

V: TRBV30
D: TRBD1
J: TRBJ2-7
size: -
CDR3: CAWSQGAFYEQYF
DNA: TGTGCCTGGAGTCAGGGGGCTTTCTACGAGCAGTACTTC

V: TRBV3-1/TRBV3-2
D: TRBD2
J: TRBJ2-7
size: -
CDR3: CASSPLGLAGEGEQYF
DNA: TGTGCCAGCAGCCCACTGGGACTAGCGGGGGAGGGAGAGCAGTACTTC

V: TRBV9
D: -
J: TRBJ2-1
size: -
CDR3: CASNRGSSYNEQFF
DNA: TGTGCCAGCAACCGAGGGAGCTCCTACAATGAGCAGTTCTTC

V: TRBV6-6
D: -
J: TRBJ2-1
size: -
CDR3: CASGPPSYNEQFF
DNA: TGTGCCAGCGGCCCCCCCTCCTACAATGAGCAGTTCTTC

V: TRBV9
D: -
J: TRBJ1-3
size: -
CDR3: CASSHEGRTGNTIYF
DNA: TGTGCCAGCAGTCACGAAGGGAGAACGGGAAACACCATATATTTT

V: TRBV6-6
D: TRBD1
J: TRBJ2-7
size: -
CDR3: CASSLAPGQGIWEQYF
DNA: TGTGCCAGCAGTCTGGCCCCGGGACAGGGAATTTGGGAGCAGTACTTC

V: TRBV4-1
D: TRBD1
J: TRBJ1-2
size: once
CDR3: CASSQDQGDRSGYTF
DNA: TGCGCCAGCAGCCAAGATCAAGGGGACAGGTCTGGCTACACCTTC

V: TRBV4-1
D: TRBD1
J: TRBJ2-2
size: -
CDR3: CASSQAQGIGELFF
DNA: TGCGCCAGCAGCCAAGCACAGGGGATCGGGGAGCTGTTTTTT

V: TRBV10-3
D: TRBD1
J: TRBJ1-2
size: -
CDR3: CATLQGAGYTF
DNA: TGTGCCACACTACAGGGGGCTGGCTACACCTTC

V: TRBV10-3
D: -
J: TRBJ1-4
size: -
CDR3: CAISESKTGPATNEKLFF
DNA: TGTGCCATCAGTGAGTCGAAGACAGGCCCTGCAACTAATGAAAAACTGTTTTTT

V: TRBV3-1/TRBV3-2
D: TRBD1
J: TRBJ2-7
size: -
CDR3: CASSQSGQGRYEQYF
DNA: TGTGCCAGCAGCCAATCCGGACAGGGACGGTACGAGCAGTACTTC

V: TRBV7-2
D: TRBD1
J: TRBJ2-3
size: -
CDR3: CASSLAGAGGRAWTQYF
DNA: TGTGCCAGCAGCTTAGCAGGGGCAGGGGGCCGAGCATGGACGCAGTATTTT

V: TRBV6-5
D: -
J: TRBJ1-6
size: once
CDR3: CASSYPGGDSPLHF
DNA: TGTGCCAGCAGTTACCCTGGCGGGGATTCACCCCTCCACTTT

V: TRBV18
D: -
J: TRBJ1-1
size: -
CDR3: CASSPLSTGNTEAFF
DNA: TGTGCCAGCTCACCCTTGTCGACAGGGAACACTGAAGCTTTCTTT

V: TRBV7-9
D: -
J: TRBJ2-6
size: -
CDR3: CASSPNTPGANVLTF
DNA: TGTGCCAGCAGTCCTAATACCCCTGGGGCCAACGTCCTGACTTTC

V: TRBV5-1
D: TRBD2
J: TRBJ2-1
size: -
CDR3: CASSQTSGGNNEQFF
DNA: TGCGCCAGCAGCCAGACTAGCGGGGGTAACAATGAGCAGTTCTTC

V: TRBV5-1
D: TRBD1
J: TRBJ2-7
size: -
CDR3: CASSSGQGDEQYF
DNA: TGCGCCAGCAGCAGCGGACAGGGGGACGAGCAGTACTTC